This T cell receptor (beta chain) was identified in a study of T cell responses to AZD1222 COVID-19 vaccine. To note about this clone: Its antigen remains unidentified. The junction does not match germline at one end; this may be a read error.

Study outcomes and limitations: Unmutated variant regions are reportedly targeted by nearly half of spike-specific TCRs. It should be noted that donors were predominantly white British and more often female, and clonal diversity was possibly underestimated.

Libraries were prepared by immunoSEQ multiplex PCR; TCRdb keeps only in-frame clonotypes and omits some of them. The sample holds around 140,000 clones, around 90% seen once. The clonotype originates from an adult in good health. The input for sequencing was peripheral blood, taken on day 0 of AZD1222 vaccination.

The CDR3 spells CASSFRGRWKF. CDR3 nucleotide sequence: TGTGCCAGCAGTTTCAGGGGGCGCTGGAAGTTT. This sequence joins TRBV27 and TRBJ2-3; 8 bases fit TRBD1. The CDR3 length is 11 residues. CDR1 and CDR2 (germline): MNHEY, SMNVEV (reference sequence).